Reported below is one TCR beta chain. The antigen remains unidentified. CDR3 size: 14 residues. The source of the sample is a study of CXCR3-negative and CXCR3-positive naive CD8 T cells. Study conclusions and caveats: TRB CDR3 hydrophobicity was greater in CXCR3-positive naive cells than in CXCR3-negative naive cells. TCR interaction strength was inferred from TRB CDR3 physicochemistry, as CD5 matched across naive subsets.

With about 300,000 cells each, the CD8+ T cell subsets were individually sorted in triplicate. It was by 5' RACE with UMI labels that the TRB cDNA libraries were prepared. With the 5' RACE reads reprocessed, TCRdb shows one record per CDR3 protein and no DNA. The repertoire table contains some 130,000 distinct CDR3 sequences. The sequenced sample consisted of naive CXCR3+ CD8+ T cells from blood. Described subset: CD45RO-CCR7+CD27+CD95- naive CD8+ T cells expressing CXCR3 (TNR3+). The sequence was collected from a human donor in good health. Some clones in this sample may be carry-over from other donors' samples. The rearrangement links TRBV12-3 or TRBV12-4 to TRBJ2-5; there is no DNA to check the TCRdb D call of TRBD1. CDR3 protein: CASNTAGGRETQYF.